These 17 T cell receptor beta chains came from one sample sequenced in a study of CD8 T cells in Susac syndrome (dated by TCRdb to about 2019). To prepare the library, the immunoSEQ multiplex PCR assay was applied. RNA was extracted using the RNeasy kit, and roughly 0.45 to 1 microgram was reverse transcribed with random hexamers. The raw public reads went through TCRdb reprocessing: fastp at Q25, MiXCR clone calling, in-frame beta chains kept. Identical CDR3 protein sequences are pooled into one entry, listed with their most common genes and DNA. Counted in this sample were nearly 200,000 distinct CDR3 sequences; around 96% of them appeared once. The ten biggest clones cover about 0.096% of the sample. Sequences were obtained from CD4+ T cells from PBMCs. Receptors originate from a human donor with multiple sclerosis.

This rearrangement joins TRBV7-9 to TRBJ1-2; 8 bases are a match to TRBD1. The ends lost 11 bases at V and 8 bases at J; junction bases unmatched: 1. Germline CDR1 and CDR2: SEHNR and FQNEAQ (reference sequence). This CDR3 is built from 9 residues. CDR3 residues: CAGDRGYTF. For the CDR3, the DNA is TGTGCCGGGGACAGGGGCTACACCTTC.

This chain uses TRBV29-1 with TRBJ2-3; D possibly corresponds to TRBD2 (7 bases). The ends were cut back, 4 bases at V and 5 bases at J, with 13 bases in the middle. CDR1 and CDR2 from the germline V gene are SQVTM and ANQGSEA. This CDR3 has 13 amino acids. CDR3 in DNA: TGCAGCGTTGTCGCGGGGGCGAAAGATACGCAGTATTTT. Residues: CSVVAGAKDTQYF.

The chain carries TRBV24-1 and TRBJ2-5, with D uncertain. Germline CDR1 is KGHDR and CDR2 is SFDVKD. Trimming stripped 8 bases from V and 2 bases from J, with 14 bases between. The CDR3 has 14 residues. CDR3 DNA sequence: TGTGCCACCATCGGAGAACATCATCAAGAGACCCAGTACTTC. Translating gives CATIGEHHQETQYF.

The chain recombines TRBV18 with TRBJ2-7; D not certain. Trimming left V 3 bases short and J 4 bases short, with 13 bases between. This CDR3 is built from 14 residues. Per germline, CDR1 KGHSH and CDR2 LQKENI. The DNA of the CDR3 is TGTGCCAGCTCACCTCCGGCTGCGCGATACGAGCAGTACTTC. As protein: CASSPPAARYEQYF. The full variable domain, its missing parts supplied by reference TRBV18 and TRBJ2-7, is NAGVMQNPRHLVRRRGQEARLRCSPMKGHSHVYWYRQLPEEGLKFMVYLQKENIIDESGMPKERFSAEFPKEGPSILRIQQVVRGDSAAYFCASSPPAARYEQYFGPGTRLTVT.

The CDR3: CASSYSSTSGFNEQFF. The CDR3 DNA reads TGTGCCAGCAGTTACTCGAGCACTAGCGGGTTCAATGAGCAGTTCTTC. The genes are TRBV6-2 or TRBV6-3 and TRBJ2-1; 9 positions match TRBD2. Germline V CDR1 and CDR2: MNHEY, SVGEGT. Unmatched junction bases numbered 6, after V lost 0 bases and J lost 6 bases. The CDR3 loop spans 16 amino acids.

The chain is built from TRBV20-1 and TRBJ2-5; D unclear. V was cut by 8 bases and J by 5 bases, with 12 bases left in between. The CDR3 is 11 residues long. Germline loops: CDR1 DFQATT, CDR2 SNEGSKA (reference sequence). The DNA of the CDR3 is TGCAGTATTGAACGCTTCGAGACCCAGTACTTC. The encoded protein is CSIERFETQYF.

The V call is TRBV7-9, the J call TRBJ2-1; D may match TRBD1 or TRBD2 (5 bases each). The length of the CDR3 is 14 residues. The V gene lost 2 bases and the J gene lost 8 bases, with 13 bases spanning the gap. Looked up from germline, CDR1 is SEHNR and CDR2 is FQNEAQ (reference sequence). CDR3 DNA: TGTGCCAGCAGCTTACTGAGGGGCGGCGATGAGCAGTTCTTC. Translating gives CASSLLRGGDEQFF. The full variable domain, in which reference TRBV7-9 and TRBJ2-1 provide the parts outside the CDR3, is DTGVSQNPRHKITKRGQNVTFRCDPISEHNRLYWYRQTLGQGPEFLTYFQNEAQLEKSRLLSDRFSAERPKGSFSTLEIQRTEQGDSAMYLCASSLLRGGDEQFFGPGTRLTVL.

In DNA, the CDR3 is TGTGCCTGGAGTGCGCACAATGAGCAGTTCTTC. Encoded protein: CAWSAHNEQFF. The chain carries TRBV30 and TRBJ2-1; D uncertain. CDR3 length equals 11 residues. Germline V gene lookup returns CDR1 GTSNPN and CDR2 SVGIG (reference sequence). Trimming cost V 1 base and J 5 bases, with 3 bases left between them.

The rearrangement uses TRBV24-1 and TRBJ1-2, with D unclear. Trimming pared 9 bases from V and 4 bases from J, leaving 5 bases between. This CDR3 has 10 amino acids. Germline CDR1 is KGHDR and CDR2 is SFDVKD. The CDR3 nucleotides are TGTGCCACCCGACCCTATGGCTACACCTTC. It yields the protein CATRPYGYTF.

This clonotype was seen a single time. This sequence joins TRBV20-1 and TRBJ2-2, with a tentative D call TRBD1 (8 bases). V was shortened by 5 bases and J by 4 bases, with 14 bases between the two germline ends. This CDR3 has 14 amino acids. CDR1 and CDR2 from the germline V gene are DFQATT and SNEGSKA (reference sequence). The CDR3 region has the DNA TGCAGTGCTCTTTACAGGGGGGGCACCGGGGAGCTGTTTTTT. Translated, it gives CSALYRGGTGELFF.

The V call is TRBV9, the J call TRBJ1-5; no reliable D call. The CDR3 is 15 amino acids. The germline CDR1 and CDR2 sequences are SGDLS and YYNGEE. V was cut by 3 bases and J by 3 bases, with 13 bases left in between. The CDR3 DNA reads TGTGCCAGCAGCGCCGACTTGGGGTTCAATCAGCCCCAGCATTTT. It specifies CASSADLGFNQPQHF. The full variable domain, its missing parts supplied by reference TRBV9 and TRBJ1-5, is DSGVTQTPKHLITATGQRVTLRCSPRSGDLSVYWYQQSLDQGLQFLIQYYNGEERAKGNILERFSAQQFPDLHSELNLSSLELGDSALYFCASSADLGFNQPQHFGDGTRLSIL.

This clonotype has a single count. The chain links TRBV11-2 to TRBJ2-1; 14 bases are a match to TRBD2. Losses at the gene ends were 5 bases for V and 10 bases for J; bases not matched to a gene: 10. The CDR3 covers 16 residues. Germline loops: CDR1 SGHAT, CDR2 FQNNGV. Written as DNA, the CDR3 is TGTGCCAGCAGCCCCCCGGGACTAGCGGGGGTAAGAGAGCAGTTCTTC. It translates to CASSPPGLAGVREQFF.

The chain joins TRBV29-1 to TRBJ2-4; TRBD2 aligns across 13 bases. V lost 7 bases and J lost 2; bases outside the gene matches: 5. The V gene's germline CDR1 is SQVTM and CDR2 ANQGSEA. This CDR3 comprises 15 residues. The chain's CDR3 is CSAEGTSGTKNIQYF. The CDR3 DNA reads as TGCAGCGCTGAGGGGACTAGCGGGACCAAAAACATTCAGTACTTC.

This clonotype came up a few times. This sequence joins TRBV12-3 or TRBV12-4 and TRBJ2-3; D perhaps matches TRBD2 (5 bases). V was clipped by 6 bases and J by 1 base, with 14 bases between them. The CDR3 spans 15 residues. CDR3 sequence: CASSPGERGTDTQYF. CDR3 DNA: TGTGCCAGCAGCCCCGGGGAAAGGGGCACAGATACGCAGTATTTT.

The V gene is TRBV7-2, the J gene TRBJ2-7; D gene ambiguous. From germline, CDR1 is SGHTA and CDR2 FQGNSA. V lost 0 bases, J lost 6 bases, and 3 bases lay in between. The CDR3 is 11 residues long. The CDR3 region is CASSLAVEQYF. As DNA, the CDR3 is TGTGCCAGCAGCTTAGCGGTCGAGCAGTACTTC.

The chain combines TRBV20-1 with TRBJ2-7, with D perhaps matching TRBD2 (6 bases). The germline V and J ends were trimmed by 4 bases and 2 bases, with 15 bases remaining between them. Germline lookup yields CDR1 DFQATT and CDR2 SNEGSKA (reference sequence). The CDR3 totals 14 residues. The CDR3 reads CSATSAGQTYEQYF. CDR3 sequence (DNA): TGCAGTGCTACTTCCGCGGGGCAAACCTACGAGCAGTACTTC.

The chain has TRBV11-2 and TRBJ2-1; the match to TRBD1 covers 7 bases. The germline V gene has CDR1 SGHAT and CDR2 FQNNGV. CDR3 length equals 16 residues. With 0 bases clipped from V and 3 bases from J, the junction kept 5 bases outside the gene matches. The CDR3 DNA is TGTGCCAGCAGCTTAGAATGGGCAGGGGGCTACAATGAGCAGTTCTTC. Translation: CASSLEWAGGYNEQFF.